This entry describes one T cell receptor beta chain. In the original analysis: Amplifying reference gene primers gave estimates of nucleated cell counts. Measured with immunoSEQ multiplex PCR; TCRdb has only the in-frame clones, and not every one. The V and J calls and clone size were taken over from that table, and D and trimming were inferred from the DNA. The table records 100,000 to 150,000 clones, roughly 85% of them present only once. The length of the CDR3 is 16 residues. From germline, CDR1 is MNHEY and CDR2 SVGAGI. V dropped 5 bases and J dropped 2; count of bases not matched to a gene: 8. The sample belongs to a study of blood T cell repertoires in COVID-19. Study overall: Acute and convalescent COVID-19 samples came from the United States, Italy and Spain.

Sequencing was carried out using peripheral blood. This clonotype was obtained from a woman of 80 years or more with acute or convalescent COVID-19. The chain combines TRBV6-5 with TRBJ2-2; 7 nucleotides agree with TRBD1. The CDR3 loop reads CASSNYRGLNTGELFF. The CDR3 coding sequence is TGTGCCAGCAGTAACTACAGGGGCCTAAACACCGGGGAGCTGTTTTTT.